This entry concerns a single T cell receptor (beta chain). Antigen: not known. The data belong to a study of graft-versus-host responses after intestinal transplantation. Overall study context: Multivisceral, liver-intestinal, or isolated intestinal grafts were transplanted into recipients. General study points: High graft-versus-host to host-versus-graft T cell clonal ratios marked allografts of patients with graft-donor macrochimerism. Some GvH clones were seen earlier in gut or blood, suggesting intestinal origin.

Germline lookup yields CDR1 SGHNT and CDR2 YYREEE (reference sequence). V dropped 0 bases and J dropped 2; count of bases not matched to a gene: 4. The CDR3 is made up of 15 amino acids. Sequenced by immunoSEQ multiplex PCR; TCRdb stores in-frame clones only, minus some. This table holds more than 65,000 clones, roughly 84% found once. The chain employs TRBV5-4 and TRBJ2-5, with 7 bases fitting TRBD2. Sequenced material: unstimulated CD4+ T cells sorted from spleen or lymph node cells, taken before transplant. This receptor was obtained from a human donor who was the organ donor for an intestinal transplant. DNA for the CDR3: TGTGCCAGCAGCTTGGGGGGGGGAAGGCAAGAGACCCAGTACTTC. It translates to CASSLGGGRQETQYF. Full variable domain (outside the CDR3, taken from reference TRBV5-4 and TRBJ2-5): ETGVTQSPTHLIKTRGQQVTLRCSSQSGHNTVSWYQQALGQGPQFIFQYYREEENGRGNFPPRFSGLQFPNYSSELNVNALELDDSALYLCASSLGGGRQETQYFGPGTRLLVL.